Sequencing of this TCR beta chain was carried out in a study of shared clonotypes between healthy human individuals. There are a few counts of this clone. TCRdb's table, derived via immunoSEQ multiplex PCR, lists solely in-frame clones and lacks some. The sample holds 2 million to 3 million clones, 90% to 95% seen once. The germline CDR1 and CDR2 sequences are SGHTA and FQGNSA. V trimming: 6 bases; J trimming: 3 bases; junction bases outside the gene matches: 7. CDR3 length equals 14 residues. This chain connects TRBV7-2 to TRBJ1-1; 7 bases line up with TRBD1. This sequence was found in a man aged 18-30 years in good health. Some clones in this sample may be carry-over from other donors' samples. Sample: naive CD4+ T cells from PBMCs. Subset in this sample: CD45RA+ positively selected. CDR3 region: CASSFLGTDTEAFF. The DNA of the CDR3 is TGTGCCAGCAGTTTTCTTGGGACAGACACTGAAGCTTTCTTT.